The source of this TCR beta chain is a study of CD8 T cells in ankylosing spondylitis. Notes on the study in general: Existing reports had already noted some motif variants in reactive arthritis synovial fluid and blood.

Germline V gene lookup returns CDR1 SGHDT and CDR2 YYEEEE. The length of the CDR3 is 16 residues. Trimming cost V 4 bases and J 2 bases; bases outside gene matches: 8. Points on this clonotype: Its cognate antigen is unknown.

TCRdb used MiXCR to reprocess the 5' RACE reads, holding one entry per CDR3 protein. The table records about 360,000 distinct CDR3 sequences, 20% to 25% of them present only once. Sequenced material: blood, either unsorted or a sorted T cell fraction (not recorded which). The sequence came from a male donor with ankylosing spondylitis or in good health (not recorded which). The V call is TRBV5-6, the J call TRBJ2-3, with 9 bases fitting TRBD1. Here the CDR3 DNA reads TGTGCCAGCAGCGCCTCCGGGACAGGGCTCACAGATACGCAGTATTTT. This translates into CASSASGTGLTDTQYF.